Below are 8 T cell receptor beta chains sequenced from a single sample in a study of response to subunit inactivated influenza vaccine. TCRdb fed the RT-PCR reads into MiXCR, producing one record per CDR3 protein. The sample lists under 550,000 distinct CDR3 sequences; approximately 7.1% were seen once. The sample was PBMCs from blood, taken roughly 24 months after vaccination. These receptors originate from a man between 50 and 75 years old who received an inactivated influenza vaccine.

The chain joins TRBV20-1 to TRBJ2-7; 8 bases are shared with TRBD1. The CDR3 contains 11 residues. The V segment lost 6 bases and the J segment 5 bases; nucleotides outside the gene matches: 3. Germline assignment: CDR1 DFQATT and CDR2 SNEGSKA (reference sequence). The CDR3 sequence: CSAKQGDEQYF. CDR3 DNA sequence: TGCAGTGCAAAACAGGGGGACGAGCAGTACTTC.

V usage is TRBV6-1 and J usage is TRBJ1-1; TRBD1 aligns across 8 bases. With 6 bases clipped from V and 0 bases from J, the junction kept 6 bases outside the gene matches. Germline V gives CDR1 MNHNS, CDR2 SASEGT. This CDR3 is 15 amino acids long. The CDR3 sequence: CASSDRGVVNTEAFF. The DNA for the CDR3 is TGTGCCAGCAGCGACAGGGGAGTAGTGAACACTGAAGCTTTCTTT.

The rearrangement links TRBV3-1 to TRBJ1-5; D is perhaps TRBD1 (5 bases). This CDR3 contains 14 residues. Trimming stripped 4 bases from V and 5 bases from J, with 12 bases between. CDR1 is LGHDT and CDR2 is YNNKEL in the germline V gene (reference sequence). As DNA, the CDR3 is TGTGCCAGCAGCCCCGGGACCGCCGATCAGCCCCAGCATTTT. This encodes CASSPGTADQPQHF. The variable domain in full, completed from reference TRBV3-1 and TRBJ1-5, reads DTAVSQTPKYLVTQMGNDKSIKCEQNLGHDTMYWYKQDSKKFLKIMFSYNNKELIINETVPNRFSPKSPDKAHLNLHINSLELGDSAVYFCASSPGTADQPQHFGDGTRLSIL.

The rearrangement links TRBV4-1 to TRBJ2-3; D possibly uses TRBD1 or TRBD2 (6 bases each). V lost 3 bases and J 4 bases, leaving 11 bases between the germline ends. The CDR3 contains 14 residues. The germline V gene encodes CDR1 MGHRA and CDR2 YSYEKL. CDR3 DNA: TGCGCCAGCAGCCAGCGGGACATTTCAGATACGCAGTATTTT. Protein: CASSQRDISDTQYF.

This clonotype has at least ten counts. This chain joins TRBV4-2 and TRBJ2-1; 9 bases line up with TRBD1. This CDR3 comprises 16 residues. CDR1 is LGHNA and CDR2 is YNFKEQ in the germline V gene. V dropped 4 bases and J dropped 7; count of bases not matched to a gene: 11. This CDR3 is CASSPSTGTGRNEQFF. The CDR3 DNA sequence: TGTGCCAGCAGCCCCAGCACGGGGACAGGGCGGAATGAGCAGTTCTTC.

J is TRBJ2-2 and V is TRBV6-5, with TRBD2 matching over 11 bases. Trimming removed 2 bases from V and 7 bases from J; junction bases left unmatched: 9. The CDR3 consists of 17 residues. Germline V gene sequence: CDR1 MNHEY, CDR2 SVGAGI. CDR3 sequence reads: CASSYPLAGGPNGELFF. CDR3 in DNA: TGTGCCAGCAGTTACCCCTTAGCGGGAGGGCCAAACGGGGAGCTGTTTTTT.

This clonotype was observed a handful of times. The rearrangement joins TRBV7-2 to TRBJ2-3; perhaps TRBD2 as D (6 bases). This CDR3 region has 23 residues. The germline V gene has CDR1 SGHTA and CDR2 FQGNSA. Deletions cut 2 bases from V and 0 bases from J, with 33 bases between. The CDR3 coding sequence is TGTGCCAGCAGCTTAAGGGGAAGGGACTTACGACTTGGCGCGCGCCTCAGCACAGATACGCAGTATTTT. Amino acids: CASSLRGRDLRLGARLSTDTQYF.

CDR3 in amino acids: CASSLNLSGELFF. In nucleotides, the CDR3 is TGTGCCAGCAGTCTTAATCTGTCCGGGGAGCTGTTTTTT. This sequence joins TRBV7-2 and TRBJ2-2; D not certain. CDR3 size: 13 residues. Trimming took 6 bases from V and 6 from J, leaving 11 bases between them. The germline CDR1 and CDR2 sequences are SGHTA and FQGNSA.